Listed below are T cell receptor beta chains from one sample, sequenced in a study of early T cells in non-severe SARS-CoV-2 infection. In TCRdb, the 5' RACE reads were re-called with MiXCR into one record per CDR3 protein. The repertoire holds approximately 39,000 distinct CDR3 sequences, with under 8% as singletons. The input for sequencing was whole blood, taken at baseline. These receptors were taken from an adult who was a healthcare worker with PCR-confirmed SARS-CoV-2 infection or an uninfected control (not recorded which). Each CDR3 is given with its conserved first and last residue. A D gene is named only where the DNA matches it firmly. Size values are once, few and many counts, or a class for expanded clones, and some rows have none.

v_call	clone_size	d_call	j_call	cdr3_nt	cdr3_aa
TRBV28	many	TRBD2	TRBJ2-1	TGTGCCAGCAGTCGTTCCGGGACACCGAGAACTAGCGGGACTAACAATGAGCAGTTCTTC	CASSRSGTPRTSGTNNEQFF
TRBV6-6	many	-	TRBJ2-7	TGTGCCAGCAGTTTCCAAATCCGGGACGACTACGAGCAGTACTTC	CASSFQIRDDYEQYF
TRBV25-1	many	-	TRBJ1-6	TGTGCCAGCACTTCCGGTCTTACCAAGGATTCACCCCTCCACTTT	CASTSGLTKDSPLHF
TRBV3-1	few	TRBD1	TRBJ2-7	TGTGCCAGCAGCCTACCGGGACAGGGCACCTACGAGCAGTACTTC	CASSLPGQGTYEQYF
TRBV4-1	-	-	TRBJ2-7	TGCGCCAGCAGCCAAGCGGAAGCAACCTACGAGCAGTACTTC	CASSQAEATYEQYF
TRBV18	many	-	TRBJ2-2	TGTGCCAGCTCACCTGGCGGGAACACCGGGGAGCTGTTTTTT	CASSPGGNTGELFF
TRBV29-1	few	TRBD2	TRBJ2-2	TGCAGCGTTCTAGGACTAGCGGGAGTGTCCGGGGAGCTGTTTTTT	CSVLGLAGVSGELFF
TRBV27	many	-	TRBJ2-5	TGTGCCAGCAGTTTAACCTTAATCGGGACCCAGTACTTC	CASSLTLIGTQYF
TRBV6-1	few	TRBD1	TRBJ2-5	TGTGCCAGCGTTGCCCGGGACAGGGACGTCGGAGTTGACTTC	CASVARDRDVGVDF
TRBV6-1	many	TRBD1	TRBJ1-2	TGTGCCAGCAGTGTTGGACAGGGAGATGGCTACACCTTC	CASSVGQGDGYTF
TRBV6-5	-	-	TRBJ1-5	TGTGCCAGCAGTGACCGCCCCGGGGCCAGCAATCAGCCCCAGCATTTT	CASSDRPGASNQPQHF
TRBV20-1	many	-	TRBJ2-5	TGCAGTGCTAGAGGAGGGGGAAGCGGCCAAGAGACCCAGTACTTC	CSARGGGSGQETQYF
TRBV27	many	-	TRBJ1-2	TGTGCCAGCAGCGATCCCCCCTATGGCTACACCTTC	CASSDPPYGYTF
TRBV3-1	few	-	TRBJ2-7	TGTGCCAGCAGCCCCCGCCGGCTGTCTCCCGAGCAGTACTTC	CASSPRRLSPEQYF
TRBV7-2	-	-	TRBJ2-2	TGTGCCAGCAGCTTAGGAAATTCGAGGACCGGGGAGCTGTTTTTT	CASSLGNSRTGELFF
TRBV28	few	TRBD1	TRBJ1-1	TGTGCCAGCAGTTTATTGGACAGGGGGCACACTGAAGCTTTCTTT	CASSLLDRGHTEAFF
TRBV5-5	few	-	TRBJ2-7	TGTGCCAGCAGCCCCATGGCTGGGCCAGCCTACGAGCAGTACTTC	CASSPMAGPAYEQYF
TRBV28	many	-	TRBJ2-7	TGTGCCAGCAGTTTAAACCGGGACTTCTCCTACGAGCAGTACTTC	CASSLNRDFSYEQYF